A single sample is the source of the 11 T cell receptor beta chains below, sequenced in a study of shared clonotypes between healthy human individuals. Libraries were prepared by immunoSEQ multiplex PCR; TCRdb keeps only in-frame clonotypes and omits some of them. The table shows 450,000 to 500,000 clones, with over 70% occurring only once. The sample consisted of PBMCs. The receptor set was obtained from a woman aged 35 to 49 in good health. Some clones in this sample may be carry-over from other donors' samples.

The DNA for the CDR3 is TGCAGCGGGATAAAGACAGGGCTGAATGAGCAGTTCTTC. Translating gives CSGIKTGLNEQFF. The V and J genes are TRBV29-1 and TRBJ2-1; TRBD1 agrees at 7 bases. Germline CDR1 reads SQVTM; CDR2 reads ANQGSEA. With 7 bases clipped from V and 7 bases from J, the junction kept 10 bases outside the gene matches. There are 13 residues in the CDR3.

This clone showed up just a few times. The chain employs TRBV19 and TRBJ2-7; D ambiguous. The CDR3 has 14 residues. The germline CDR1 and CDR2 sequences are LNHDA and SQIVND (reference sequence). V lost 1 base and J 3 bases, leaving 10 bases between the germline ends. The CDR3 protein is CASSIGAESYEQYF. The CDR3 DNA follows: TGTGCCAGTAGTATAGGTGCAGAAAGCTACGAGCAGTACTTC.

This clone was seen a single time. The chain links TRBV2 to TRBJ2-7; the match to TRBD2 covers 8 bases. The CDR3 length is 14 residues. The trim removed 7 bases at V and 3 bases at J, leaving 8 bases unmatched. Germline values: CDR1 SNHLY, CDR2 FYNNEI. The CDR3 is CASKPGLAIYEQYF. In nucleotides, the CDR3 is TGTGCCAGCAAGCCCGGACTAGCTATCTACGAGCAGTACTTC.

This clone was seen a single time. The chain links TRBV5-4 to TRBJ1-1; weak D call: TRBD1 (5 bases). The ends were cut back, 1 base at V and 1 base at J, with 11 bases in the middle. The germline gives CDR1 SGHNT, CDR2 YYREEE (reference sequence). The CDR3 length is 15 residues. The DNA for the CDR3 is TGTGCCAGCAGCTTGCCGGGGGAGGAGAACACTGAAGCTTTCTTT. It encodes CASSLPGEENTEAFF.

This chain joins TRBV6-5 and TRBJ1-2; possibly TRBD1 for D (6 bases). Trimming shortened V by 3 bases and J by 2 bases, and 13 bases separated the two germline ends. Germline V CDR1 and CDR2: MNHEY, SVGAGI. The CDR3 sequence is 15 residues long. CDR3: CASSYLGGSNYGYTF. For the CDR3, the DNA is TGTGCCAGCAGTTATCTTGGGGGCTCCAACTATGGCTACACCTTC.

The genes are TRBV6-5 and TRBJ2-3; no definite D call. This CDR3 has 13 amino acids. V gave up 7 bases and J gave up 2 bases, with 10 bases separating them. Germline V gene lookup returns CDR1 MNHEY and CDR2 SVGAGI. DNA for the CDR3: TGTGCCAGCACCCGACCTAACACAGATACGCAGTATTTT. Its protein product is CASTRPNTDTQYF.

As regards this clone: This sample includes further DNA sequences coding for the same CDR3. The chain recombines TRBV2 with TRBJ2-7; TRBD2 aligns across 8 bases. The CDR3 extends over 13 amino acids. CDR1 is SNHLY, CDR2 FYNNEI, per germline. J was trimmed by 3 bases and V by 4 bases; bases with no gene match: 2. CDR3 coding DNA: TGTGCCAGCAGTGGGCTAGCGGGCTACGAGCAGTACTTC. It encodes CASSGLAGYEQYF.

The J gene is TRBJ1-2, the V gene TRBV5-8; TRBD1 might be the D (6 bases). Germline-derived CDR1 and CDR2 are SGHTS and YDEGEE. The CDR3 is 15 amino acids. Trimming removed 1 base at V and 4 bases at J, with 14 bases between. The CDR3 DNA is TGTGCCAGCAGCTTGCGGGCCCTAGGGGGCTATGGCTACACCTTC. Translating gives CASSLRALGGYGYTF.

In the case of this clone: A single base is all that separates this from a far larger clone, so a read error is likely. The V call is TRBV25-1, the J call TRBJ2-2, with 10 bases matching TRBD1. This CDR3 contains 15 residues. Germline CDR1 reads MGHDK; CDR2 reads SYGVNS. V trimming: 5 bases; J trimming: 3 bases; junction bases outside the gene matches: 3. Here the CDR3 DNA reads TGTGCCAGCAGTCCCGGGACAGGGGACACCGGGGAGCTGTTTTTT. Translation: CASSPGTGDTGELFF.

The chain is built from TRBV11-1 and TRBJ2-7, with 7 bases fitting TRBD2. Germline-derived CDR1 and CDR2 are SGHAT and FQDESV (reference sequence). Trimming took 1 base from V and 6 from J; bases not matched to a gene: 9. The CDR3 totals 15 residues. CDR3 nucleotides: TGTGCCAGCAGCTTAGGCGGGGGATCGTTCGGCGAGCAGTACTTC. Translating gives CASSLGGGSFGEQYF.

The chain uses TRBV6-5 and TRBJ2-3; D is perhaps TRBD1 (5 bases). Germline loops: CDR1 MNHEY, CDR2 SVGAGI. The CDR3 spans 15 residues. The V and J ends lost 6 bases and 6 bases respectively, with 19 bases between them. CDR3 loop: CASSRPTALGDTQYF. The DNA for the CDR3 is TGTGCCAGCAGCCGGCCGACAGCTCTGGGGGATACGCAGTATTTT.